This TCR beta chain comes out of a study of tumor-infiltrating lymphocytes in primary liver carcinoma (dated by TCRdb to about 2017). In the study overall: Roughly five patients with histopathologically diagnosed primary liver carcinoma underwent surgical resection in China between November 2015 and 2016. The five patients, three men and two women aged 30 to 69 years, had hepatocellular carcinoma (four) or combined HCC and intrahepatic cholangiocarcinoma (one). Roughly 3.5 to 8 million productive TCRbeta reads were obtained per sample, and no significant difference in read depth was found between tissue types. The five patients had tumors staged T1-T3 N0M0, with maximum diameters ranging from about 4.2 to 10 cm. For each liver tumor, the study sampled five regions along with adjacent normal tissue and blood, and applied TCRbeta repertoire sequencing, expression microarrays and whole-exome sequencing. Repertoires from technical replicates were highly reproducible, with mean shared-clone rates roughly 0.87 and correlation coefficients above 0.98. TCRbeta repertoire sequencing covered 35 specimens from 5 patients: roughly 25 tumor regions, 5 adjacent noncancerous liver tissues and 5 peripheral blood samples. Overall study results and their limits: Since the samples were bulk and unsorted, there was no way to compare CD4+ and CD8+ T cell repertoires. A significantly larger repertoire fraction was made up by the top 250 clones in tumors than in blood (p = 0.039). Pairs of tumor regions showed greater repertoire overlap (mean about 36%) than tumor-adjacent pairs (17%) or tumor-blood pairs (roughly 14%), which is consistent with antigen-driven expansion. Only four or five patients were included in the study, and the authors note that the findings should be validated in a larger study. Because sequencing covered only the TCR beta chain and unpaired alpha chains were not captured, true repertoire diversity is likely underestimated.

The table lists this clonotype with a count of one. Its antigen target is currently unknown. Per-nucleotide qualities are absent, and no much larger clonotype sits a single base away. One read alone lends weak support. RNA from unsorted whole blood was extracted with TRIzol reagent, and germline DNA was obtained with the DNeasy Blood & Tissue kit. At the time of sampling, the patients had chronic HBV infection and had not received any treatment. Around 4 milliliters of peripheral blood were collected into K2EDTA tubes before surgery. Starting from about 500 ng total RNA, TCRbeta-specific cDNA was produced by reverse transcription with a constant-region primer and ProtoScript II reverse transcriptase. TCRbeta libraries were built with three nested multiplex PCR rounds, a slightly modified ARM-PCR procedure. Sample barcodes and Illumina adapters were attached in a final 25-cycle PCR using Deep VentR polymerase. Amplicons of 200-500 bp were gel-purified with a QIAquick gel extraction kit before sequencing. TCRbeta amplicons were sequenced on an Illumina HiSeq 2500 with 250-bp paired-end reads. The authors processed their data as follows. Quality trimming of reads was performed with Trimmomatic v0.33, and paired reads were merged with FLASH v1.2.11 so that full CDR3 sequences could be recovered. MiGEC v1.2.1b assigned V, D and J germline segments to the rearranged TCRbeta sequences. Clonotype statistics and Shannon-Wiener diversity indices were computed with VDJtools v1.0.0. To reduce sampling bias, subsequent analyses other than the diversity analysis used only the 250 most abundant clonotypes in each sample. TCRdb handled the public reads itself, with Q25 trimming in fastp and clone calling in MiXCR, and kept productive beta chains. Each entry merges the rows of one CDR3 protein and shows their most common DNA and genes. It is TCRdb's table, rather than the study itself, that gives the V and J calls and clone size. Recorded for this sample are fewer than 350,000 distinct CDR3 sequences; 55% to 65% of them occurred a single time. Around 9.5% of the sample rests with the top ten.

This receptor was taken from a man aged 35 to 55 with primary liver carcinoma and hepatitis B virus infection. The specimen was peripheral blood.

The CDR3 region reads CASRLPPGYYEQYF. The bases are TGTGCCAGCAGACTGCCGCCAGGGTACTACGAGCAGTACTTC. This sequence uses TRBV11-1 and TRBJ2-7, and the D gene may be TRBD1, 5 bases matching. The CDR3 contains 14 residues, cysteine and phenylalanine counted. Solely the CDR3 DNA is kept, with 42 bases framed from the first base. Trimming at the junction amounts to 6 bases on V and 3 bases on J, and the germline ends lie 15 bases apart. CDR1 and CDR2 were assigned from the germline V gene (reference sequence) as SGHAT and FQDESV.